This TCR beta chain was sequenced during a study of T cell repertoires in cytomegalovirus infection. On the study more broadly: Based on public TCR beta signatures, there were indications of CMV infection and of a matching HLA type.

Notes on this clonotype: Its target is not known.

TCRdb processed the reads anew with MiXCR; each CDR3 protein has one entry. The sample has 200,000 or so distinct CDR3 sequences, about 21% seen once. V gave up 0 bases and J gave up 6 bases, with 5 bases separating them. Germline CDR1 reads MNHEY; CDR2 reads SVGEGT. The CDR3 has 12 residues. Whole-study findings and limits: The cumulative frequency of public TCR beta families distinguished individuals who carried CMV together with the relevant HLA. HLA-C-restricted CMV clonotypes gave the most frequent clonotype in two of eight donors.

This chain joins TRBV6-2 or TRBV6-3 and TRBJ2-5; D gene ambiguous. The receptor's source is a human donor in good health (CMV status not recorded). Some clones in this sample may be carry-over from other donors' samples. Sequencing used PBMCs. The CDR3 loop reads CASSYSEQTQYF. CDR3 coding DNA: TGTGCCAGCAGTTACTCAGAACAGACCCAGTACTTC.